The clone carrying this T cell receptor (beta chain) was seen more than once but under ten times. No antigen is known for it. Between the trimmed V and J ends, which lost 4 bases and 6 bases, there was a span of 17 bases. CDR3 length: 15 residues. Germline CDR1 is SGDLS and CDR2 is YYNGEE. The whole isolated RNA underwent reverse transcription, so sequencing captured expressed TCRB transcripts. The protocol was immunoSEQ multiplex PCR, while the TCRdb copy is restricted to in-frame clones and leaves out a portion. The data contain 630,000 or so clones, over 11% of them singletons. The sample is drawn from a study of beta chain features in type 1 diabetes. Findings and limits, study-wide: Moderate yet significant TCRB CDR3 shortening was seen in Type 1 diabetes patients in all four CD4+ subsets.

The specimen sequenced was naive CD4+ T cells from blood. The chain carries TRBV9 and TRBJ1-5; D unclear. The TCR was taken from a man in his late teens or twenties with type 1 diabetes. This chain's CDR3 is CASSPWDFMGQPQHF. The CDR3 DNA follows: TGTGCCAGCAGCCCCTGGGATTTCATGGGTCAGCCCCAGCATTTT. Using reference TRBV9 and TRBJ1-5 for the parts outside the CDR3, the full variable domain is DSGVTQTPKHLITATGQRVTLRCSPRSGDLSVYWYQQSLDQGLQFLIQYYNGEERAKGNILERFSAQQFPDLHSELNLSSLELGDSALYFCASSPWDFMGQPQHFGDGTRLSIL.